These 12 T cell receptor beta chains share one sample of origin, sequenced in a study of chemoradiotherapy in HPV16-positive cancers. Libraries were prepared by immunoSEQ multiplex PCR; TCRdb keeps only in-frame clonotypes and omits some of them. The sample includes some 25,000 clones, approximately 92% of them seen just once. The source was blood, collected from a patient who underwent chemoradiotherapy. The receptor source for this set is a human donor with HPV-associated anogenital cancer.

This chain connects TRBV6-5 to TRBJ2-7; 8 bases match TRBD1. The V gene end was trimmed by 8 bases and the J gene end by 0 bases; junction bases not matched to a gene: 9. The CDR3 contains 15 residues. Germline V CDR1 and CDR2: MNHEY, SVGAGI. The CDR3 DNA follows: TGTGCCAGCTGGGACCCCGACAGGGGCTCCTACGAGCAGTACTTC. Protein: CASWDPDRGSYEQYF.

This clone was recorded once. DNA of the CDR3: TGTGCCAGCAGTTGGGGTGGACTGTACAACTATGGCTACACCTTC. Translated: CASSWGGLYNYGYTF. V gene TRBV28 combines with J gene TRBJ1-2; D gene unclear. CDR1 and CDR2 (germline): MDHEN, SYDVKM. Trimming left V 4 bases short and J 2 bases short, with 14 bases between. The CDR3 has 15 residues.

CDR3 region: CASIRTSGGDHTGELFF. The CDR3 DNA reads as TGTGCCAGCATACGGACTAGCGGGGGGGACCACACCGGGGAGCTGTTTTTT. The rearrangement links TRBV2 to TRBJ2-2; the match to TRBD2 covers 15 bases. Looked up from germline, CDR1 is SNHLY and CDR2 is FYNNEI. This CDR3 is 17 amino acids long. Trimming removed 7 bases from V and 3 bases from J; junction bases left unmatched: 6.

V gene TRBV18 combines with J gene TRBJ2-7; unclear D gene. This CDR3 comprises 14 residues. The V gene lost 2 bases and the J gene lost 0 bases, with 8 bases spanning the gap. CDR1 KGHSH and CDR2 LQKENI come from the germline V gene. Here the CDR3 DNA reads TGTGCCAGCTCACCAGTAGAAGTCTCCTACGAGCAGTACTTC. Translated, it gives CASSPVEVSYEQYF.

The chain links TRBV19 to TRBJ2-2, with 9 bases matching TRBD1. After removal of 5 bases from V and 7 bases from J, the junction contained 5 bases not matched to a gene. CDR1 is LNHDA and CDR2 is SQIVND in the germline V gene (reference sequence). This CDR3 comprises 14 residues. The CDR3 sequence is CASSVGQGIGELFF. The CDR3 DNA is TGTGCCAGTAGTGTGGGACAGGGTATCGGGGAGCTGTTTTTT.

The chain employs TRBV19 and TRBJ2-1; 8 bases agree with TRBD1. Germline V gene data show CDR1 as LNHDA and CDR2 as SQIVND (reference sequence). The CDR3 totals 16 residues. J was trimmed by 3 bases and V by 4 bases; bases with no gene match: 8. CDR3 bases: TGTGCCAGTAGTACCGTGACAGGGGTCGACTACAATGAGCAGTTCTTC. Translating it yields CASSTVTGVDYNEQFF.

The chain uses TRBV7-2 and TRBJ2-5; D call uncertain. This CDR3 spans 12 amino acids. Germline V gene data show CDR1 as SGHTA and CDR2 as FQGNSA. V gave up 5 bases and J gave up 3 bases, with 7 bases separating them. The CDR3 protein is CASSGRKETQYF. The CDR3 DNA sequence: TGTGCCAGCAGCGGAAGAAAAGAGACCCAGTACTTC.

The chain has TRBV6-5 and TRBJ2-7; 8 bases are a match to TRBD2. The CDR3 totals 15 residues. Germline V CDR1 and CDR2: MNHEY, SVGAGI. The V and J ends lost 6 bases and 3 bases, in that order; junction bases with no gene match: 10. CDR3 DNA sequence: TGTGCCAGCAGCCGCTTTCCCAGCGGGGGCTACGAGCAGTACTTC. It codes for CASSRFPSGGYEQYF.

The DNA of the CDR3 is TGTGCCAGCAGCTCAAGACGACAGGGGGCGGGGGACTCCTACAATGAGCAGTTCTTC. Translating gives CASSSRRQGAGDSYNEQFF. The rearrangement links TRBV5-8 to TRBJ2-1, with TRBD1 matching over 10 bases. The CDR3 sequence is 19 residues long. V was pared by 3 bases and J by 0 bases, with 12 bases of the junction left unmatched. Per germline, CDR1 SGHTS and CDR2 YDEGEE.

The V gene is TRBV6-5, the J gene TRBJ1-3; 8 nucleotides line up with TRBD1. The V and J ends lost 5 bases and 4 bases, in that order; junction bases with no gene match: 7. CDR3 length: 15 amino acids. Germline V lookup: CDR1 MNHEY, CDR2 SVGAGI. CDR3 in amino acids: CASSTTGAAGNTIYF. DNA for the CDR3: TGTGCCAGCAGTACGACAGGGGCCGCGGGAAACACCATATATTTT.

There are a few counts of this clone. The rearrangement joins TRBV28 to TRBJ1-2; perhaps TRBD1 as D (5 bases). The germline V gene has CDR1 MDHEN and CDR2 SYDVKM. The CDR3 spans 15 residues. The V gene lost 4 bases and the J gene lost 4 bases, with 16 bases spanning the gap. CDR3 DNA sequence: TGTGCCAGCAGTTCCCCAAGACAGAAGTCCTATGGCTACACCTTC. This sequence encodes CASSSPRQKSYGYTF.

The rearrangement joins TRBV11-2 to TRBJ2-7; D is tentatively TRBD1 or TRBD2 (6 bases each). The V end was cut by 2 bases, the J end by 2 bases, with 13 bases between. In germline, CDR1 is SGHAT, CDR2 FQNNGV. CDR3 length: 15 amino acids. CDR3 loop: CASSLHGGGTYEQYF. The CDR3 DNA follows: TGTGCCAGCAGCTTACACGGAGGGGGAACCTACGAGCAGTACTTC. Variable domain in full (rest from reference TRBV11-2 and TRBJ2-7): EAGVAQSPRYKIIEKRQSVAFWCNPISGHATLYWYQQILGQGPKLLIQFQNNGVVDDSQLPKDRFSAERLKGVDSTLKIQPAKLEDSAVYLCASSLHGGGTYEQYFGPGTRLTVT.